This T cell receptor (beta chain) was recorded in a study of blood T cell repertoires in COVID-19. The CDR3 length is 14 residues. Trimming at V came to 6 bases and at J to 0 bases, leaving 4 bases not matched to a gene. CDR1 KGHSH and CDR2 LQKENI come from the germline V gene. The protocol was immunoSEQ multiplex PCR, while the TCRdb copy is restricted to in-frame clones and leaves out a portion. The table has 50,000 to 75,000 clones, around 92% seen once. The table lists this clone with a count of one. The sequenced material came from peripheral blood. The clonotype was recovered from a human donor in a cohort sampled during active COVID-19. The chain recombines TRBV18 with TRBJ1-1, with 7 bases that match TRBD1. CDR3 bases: TGTGCCAGCTCCCCAGGACAGGTGAACACTGAAGCTTTCTTT. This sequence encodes CASSPGQVNTEAFF.